The 14 T cell receptor beta chains below were found in one sample sequenced in a study of T cells expressing NK-cell markers. TCRdb reprocessed the 5' RACE reads; each CDR3 protein has one entry and no DNA is given. This sample's clone table lists 300,000 to 500,000 distinct CDR3 sequences. The sequencing sample was made of blood T cells: a sorted CD56 or NKG2C T cell subset, CD4+ or CD8+ T cells, or bulk PBMC T cells (not recorded which). Source of these receptors: a woman aged 45 to 65 in good health.

This chain joins TRBV7-9 and TRBJ1-2; as DNA is missing, the TRBD1 call by TCRdb cannot be tested. The CDR3 runs to 14 residues. Germline V gene lookup returns CDR1 SEHNR and CDR2 FQNEAQ (reference sequence). The CDR3 is CASSSWDRNYGYTF.

The rearrangement links TRBV12-3 or TRBV12-4 to TRBJ1-2; there is no DNA to check the TCRdb D call of TRBD1. The CDR3 is 12 residues long. The CDR3 sequence: CASGGGPYGYTF.

The rearrangement links TRBV4-1 to TRBJ2-1; the TRBD1 assignment by TCRdb is unverifiable without DNA. Per germline, CDR1 MGHRA and CDR2 YSYEKL. The CDR3 consists of 13 residues. CDR3 sequence: CASSQAPGIEQFF.

This sequence joins TRBV7-9 and TRBJ1-4. CDR3 size: 13 residues. The germline V gene encodes CDR1 SEHNR and CDR2 FQNEAQ (reference sequence). The CDR3 loop is CASSFWGVEKLFF.

The rearrangement links TRBV20-1 to TRBJ2-1; TCRdb outputs TRBD2, but without DNA this stays unchecked. The length of the CDR3 is 17 residues. Germline lookup yields CDR1 DFQATT and CDR2 SNEGSKA (reference sequence). The CDR3 reads CSARDPPTSGGFHEQFF.

The rearrangement joins TRBV12-3 or TRBV12-4 to TRBJ1-5. The CDR3 covers 14 residues. The CDR3 loop is CASTRHVSNQPQHF.

This rearrangement joins TRBV4-1 to TRBJ2-5; TCRdb's D gene call, TRBD2, goes unchecked for lack of DNA. The germline V gene has CDR1 MGHRA and CDR2 YSYEKL. There are 18 residues in the CDR3. CDR3: CASSQGGVPAGVLETQYF.

This chain connects TRBV5-4 to TRBJ2-2; TCRdb outputs TRBD1, but without DNA this stays unchecked. From germline, CDR1 is SGHNT and CDR2 YYREEE (reference sequence). The CDR3 sequence is 16 residues long. The CDR3 is CASSLRWTANTGELFF.

This chain uses TRBV5-1 with TRBJ2-3. Germline lookup yields CDR1 SGHRS and CDR2 YFSETQ. This CDR3 region has 14 residues. CDR3 amino acids: CASIERPFTDTQYF.

This chain links TRBV6-5 with TRBJ2-5; the D call from TCRdb, TRBD2, cannot be confirmed without DNA. CDR1 MNHEY and CDR2 SVGAGI come from the germline V gene. There are 12 residues in the CDR3. CDR3 in amino acids: CATEGVQETQYF.

The chain combines TRBV7-8 with TRBJ2-1. The length of the CDR3 is 15 residues. Germline CDR1 and CDR2: SGHVS and FQNEAQ. The CDR3 is CASSLAQALRNEQFF.

The chain combines TRBV19 with TRBJ2-2. From germline, CDR1 is LNHDA and CDR2 SQIVND (reference sequence). The CDR3 length is 13 residues. CDR3 protein: CASSVVHTGELFF.

The V and J genes are TRBV5-1 and TRBJ2-5; TCRdb calls TRBD2, which cannot be checked without DNA. This CDR3 spans 15 amino acids. CDR1 SGHRS and CDR2 YFSETQ come from the germline V gene. Here the CDR3 reads CASSSGLAGSETQYF. Variable domain in full (rest from reference TRBV5-1 and TRBJ2-5): KAGVTQTPRYLIKTRGQQVTLSCSPISGHRSVSWYQQTPGQGLQFLFEYFSETQRNKGNFPGRFSGRQFSNSRSEMNVSTLELGDSALYLCASSSGLAGSETQYFGPGTRLLVL.

The rearrangement uses TRBV6-5 and TRBJ2-4; the TCRdb D gene call, TRBD1, has no DNA to confirm it. The CDR3 consists of 14 residues. Per the germline V gene, CDR1 is MNHEY and CDR2 is SVGAGI. Here the CDR3 reads CASSDRGAKNIQYF.